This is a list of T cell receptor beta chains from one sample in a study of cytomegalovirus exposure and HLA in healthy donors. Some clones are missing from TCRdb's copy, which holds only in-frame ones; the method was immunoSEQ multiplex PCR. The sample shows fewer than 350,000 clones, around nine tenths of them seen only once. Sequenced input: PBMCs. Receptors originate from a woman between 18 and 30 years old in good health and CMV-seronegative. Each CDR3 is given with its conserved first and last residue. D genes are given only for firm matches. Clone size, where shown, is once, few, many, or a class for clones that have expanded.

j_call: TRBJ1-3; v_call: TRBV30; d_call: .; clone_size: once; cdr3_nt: TGTGCCTGGCAGGGAGGGACGCTTGGAAACACCATATATTTT; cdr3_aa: CAWQGGTLGNTIYF
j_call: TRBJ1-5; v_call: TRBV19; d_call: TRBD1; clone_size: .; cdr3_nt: TGTGCCAGTAGTAAACAGGGGGTGGATCAGCCCCAGCATTTT; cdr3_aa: CASSKQGVDQPQHF
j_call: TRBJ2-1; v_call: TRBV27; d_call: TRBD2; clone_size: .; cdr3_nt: TGTGCCAGCAGGATCCTAGCGGGTGAGCAGTTCTTC; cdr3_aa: CASRILAGEQFF
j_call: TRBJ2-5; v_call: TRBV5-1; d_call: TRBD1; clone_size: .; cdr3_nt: TGCGCCAGCAGCCCGGACAGGTTGAGGGAGACCCAGTACTTC; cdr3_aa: CASSPDRLRETQYF
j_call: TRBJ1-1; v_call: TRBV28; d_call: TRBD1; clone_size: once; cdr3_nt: TGTGCCAGCAGTTTGCACCGGACAGGCAACACTGAAGCTTTCTTT; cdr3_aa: CASSLHRTGNTEAFF
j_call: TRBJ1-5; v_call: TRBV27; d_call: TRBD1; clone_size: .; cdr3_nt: TGTGCCAGCAGGCAATTGGGGACAGGGGGTCAGCCCCAGCATTTC; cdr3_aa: CASRQLGTGGQPQHF
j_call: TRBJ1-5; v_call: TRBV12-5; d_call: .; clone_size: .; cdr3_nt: TGTGCTAGTGGTTTGACACCGGGACTAGCCAGCAATCAGCCCCAGCATTTT; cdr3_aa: CASGLTPGLASNQPQHF
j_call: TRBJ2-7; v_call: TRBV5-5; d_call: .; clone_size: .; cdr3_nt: TGTGCCAGCAGCTTGTTTTGGGGGGACCTGGACTACGAGCAGTACTTC; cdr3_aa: CASSLFWGDLDYEQYF
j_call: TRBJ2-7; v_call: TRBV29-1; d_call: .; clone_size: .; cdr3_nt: TGCAGCGGGCGGCAGGGAGGTGAGCAGTACTTC; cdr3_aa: CSGRQGGEQYF
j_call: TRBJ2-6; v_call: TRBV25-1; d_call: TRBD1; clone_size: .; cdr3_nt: TGTGCCAGCAGTGAACTTCAGGGGGCCGGGGCCAACGTCCTGACTTTC; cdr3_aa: CASSELQGAGANVLTF
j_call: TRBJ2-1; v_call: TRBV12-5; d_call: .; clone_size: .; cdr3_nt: TGTGCTAGTGGTTTGCGTCGGTTCAATGAGCAGTTCTTC; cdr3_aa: CASGLRRFNEQFF
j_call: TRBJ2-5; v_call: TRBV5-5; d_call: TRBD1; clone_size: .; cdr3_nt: TGTGCCAGCAGCATGGACAGGGCAGGAGAGACCCAGTACTTC; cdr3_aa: CASSMDRAGETQYF
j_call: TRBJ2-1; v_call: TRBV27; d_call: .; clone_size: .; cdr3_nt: TGTGCCAGCAGTTTATGGGGGGGGCTAGCGGAACCTTACAATGAGCAGTTCTTC; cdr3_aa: CASSLWGGLAEPYNEQFF
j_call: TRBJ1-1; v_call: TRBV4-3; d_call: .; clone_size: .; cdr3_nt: TGCGCCAGCAGCCAAGGGGTGACAACGAACACTGAAGCTTTCTTT; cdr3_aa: CASSQGVTTNTEAFF
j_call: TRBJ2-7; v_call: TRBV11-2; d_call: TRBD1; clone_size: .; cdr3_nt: TGTGCCAGCAGCTTGGGACAGGGGGGTCCCTACGAGCAGTACTTC; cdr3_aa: CASSLGQGGPYEQYF
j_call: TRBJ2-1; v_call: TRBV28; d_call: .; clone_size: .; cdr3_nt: TGTGCCAGCAGTTTATATACGGGAGTAGGGTACAATGAGCAGTTCTTC; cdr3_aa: CASSLYTGVGYNEQFF
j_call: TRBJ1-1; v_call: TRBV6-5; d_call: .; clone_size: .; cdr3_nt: TGTGCCAGCAGTTACAGCGCCATCAACACTGAAGCTTTCTTT; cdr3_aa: CASSYSAINTEAFF
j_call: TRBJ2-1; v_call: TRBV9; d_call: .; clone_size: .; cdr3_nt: TGTGCCAGCAACAACTTAAATACTCCAGGGGCCGAGCAGTTCTTC; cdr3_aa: CASNNLNTPGAEQFF
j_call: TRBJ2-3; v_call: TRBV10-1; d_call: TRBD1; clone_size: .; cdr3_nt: TGCGCCAGCAGTCGGGACAGTAGCACAGATACGCAGTATTTT; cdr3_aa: CASSRDSSTDTQYF
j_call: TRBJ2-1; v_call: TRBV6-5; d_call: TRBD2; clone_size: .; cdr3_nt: TGTGCCAGCAGTTTCAACGGACTAGCGGGATACAATGAGCAGTTCTTC; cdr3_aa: CASSFNGLAGYNEQFF
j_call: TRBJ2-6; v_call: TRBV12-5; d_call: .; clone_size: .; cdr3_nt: TGTGCTAGTGGTTTTCTTGGGGCCAACGTCCTGACTTTC; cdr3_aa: CASGFLGANVLTF
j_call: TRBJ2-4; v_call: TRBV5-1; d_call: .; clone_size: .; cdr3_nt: TGCGCCAGCAGCTTGGCCGCCGCCGGGAACCAACAGTACTTC; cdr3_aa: CASSLAAAGNQQYF
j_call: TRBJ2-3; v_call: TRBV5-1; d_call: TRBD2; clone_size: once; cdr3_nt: TGCGCCAGCCTAGCGGGAGTAGGTGATACGCAGTATTTT; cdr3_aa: CASLAGVGDTQYF
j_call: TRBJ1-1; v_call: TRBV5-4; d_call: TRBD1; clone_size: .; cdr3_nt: TGTGCCAGCAGCTTGGGACAGGGGGGAACTGAAGCTTTCTTT; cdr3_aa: CASSLGQGGTEAFF
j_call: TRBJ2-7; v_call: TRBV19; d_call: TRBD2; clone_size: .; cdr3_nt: TGTGCCAGTGGGCCGGGAGGGTTCGGCGAGCAGTACTTC; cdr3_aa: CASGPGGFGEQYF
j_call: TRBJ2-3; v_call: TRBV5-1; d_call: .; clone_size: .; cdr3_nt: TGCGCCAGCAGCCGCACGGCAGATACGCAGTATTTT; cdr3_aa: CASSRTADTQYF
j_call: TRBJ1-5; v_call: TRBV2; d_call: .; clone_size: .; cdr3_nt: TGTGCCAGCAGTGGGGGCAGGGCGAGCAATCAGCCCCAGCATTTT; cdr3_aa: CASSGGRASNQPQHF
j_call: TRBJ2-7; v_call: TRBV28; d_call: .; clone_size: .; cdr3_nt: TGTGCCAGCAGCCAACGCCTCCAAGCGGAGGACGGGGAGCAGTACTTC; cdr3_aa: CASSQRLQAEDGEQYF
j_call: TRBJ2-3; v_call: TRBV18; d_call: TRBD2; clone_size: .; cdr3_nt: TGTGCCAGCTCACCAAAACCCGGGACTAGCGGGGCCAGCACAGATACGCAGTATTTT; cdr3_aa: CASSPKPGTSGASTDTQYF
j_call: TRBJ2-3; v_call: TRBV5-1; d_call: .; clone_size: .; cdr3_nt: TGCGCCAGCAGCTATGGGCTGACAGGCTGGGATACGCAGTATTTT; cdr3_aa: CASSYGLTGWDTQYF
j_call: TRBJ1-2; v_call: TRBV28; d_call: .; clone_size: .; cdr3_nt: TGTGCCAGCAGTCGTGGGACATACGGAGGCTACACCTTC; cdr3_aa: CASSRGTYGGYTF
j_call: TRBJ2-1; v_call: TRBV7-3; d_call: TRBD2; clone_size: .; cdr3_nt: TGTGCCAGCAGCCGGACTAGCGGGAGTCCCAATGAGCAGTTCTTC; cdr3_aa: CASSRTSGSPNEQFF
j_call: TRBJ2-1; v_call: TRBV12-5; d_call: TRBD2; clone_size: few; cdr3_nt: TGTGCTAGTGCGGGACTAGCGATCAATGAGCAGTTCTTC; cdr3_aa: CASAGLAINEQFF
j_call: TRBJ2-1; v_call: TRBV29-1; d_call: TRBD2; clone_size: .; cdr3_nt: TGCAGACTGTTACAGGGAGCTAGCGGGATAAGCGGTGGCTACAATGAGCAGTTCTTC; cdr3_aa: CRLLQGASGISGGYNEQFF
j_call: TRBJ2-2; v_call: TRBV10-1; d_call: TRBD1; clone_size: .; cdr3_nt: TGCGCCAGCAGTGGAAACAGGGGGACTCTGGACACCGGGGAGCTGTTTTTT; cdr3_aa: CASSGNRGTLDTGELFF
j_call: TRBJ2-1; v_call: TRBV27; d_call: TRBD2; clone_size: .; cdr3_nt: TGTGCCAGCAGTTTTCGATTAGCGGGGGGTAACAATGAGCAGTTCTTC; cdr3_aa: CASSFRLAGGNNEQFF
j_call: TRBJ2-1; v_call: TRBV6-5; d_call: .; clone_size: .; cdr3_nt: TGTGCCAGCGGGAGGTGGGCCCATGAGCAGTTCTTC; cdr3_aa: CASGRWAHEQFF
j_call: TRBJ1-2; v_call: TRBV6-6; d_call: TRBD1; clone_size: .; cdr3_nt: TGTGCCAGCAGCCCCTGGGACAGTTATGGCTACACCTTC; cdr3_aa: CASSPWDSYGYTF
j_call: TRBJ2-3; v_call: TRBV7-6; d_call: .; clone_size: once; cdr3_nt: TGTGCCAGCAGCTCGCGGCGGCTAGAGGCCGGGGGTACGCAGTATTTT; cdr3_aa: CASSSRRLEAGGTQYF
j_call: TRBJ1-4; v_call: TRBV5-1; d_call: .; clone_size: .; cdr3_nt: TGCGCCAGCAGCTTATCGGGCAGGGCCGGGTCTAATGAAAAACTGTTTTTT; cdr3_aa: CASSLSGRAGSNEKLFF
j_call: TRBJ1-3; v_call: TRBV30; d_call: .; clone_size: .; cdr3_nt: TGTGCCTGGCTGCGGGCACGCTCTGGAAACACCATATATTTT; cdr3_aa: CAWLRARSGNTIYF
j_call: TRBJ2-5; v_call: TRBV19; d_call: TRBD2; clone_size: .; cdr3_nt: TGTGCCAGTGGGCCGGGGGGGGAGATTGAGACCCAGTACTTC; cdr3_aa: CASGPGGEIETQYF
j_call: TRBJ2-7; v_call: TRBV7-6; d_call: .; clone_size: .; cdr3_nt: TGTGCCAGCAGCTTATTCCCAGGGGCGCAGAGCTCCTACGAGCAGTACTTC; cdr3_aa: CASSLFPGAQSSYEQYF